A selection of T cell receptor beta chains follows, all from one sample in a study of cytomegalovirus exposure and HLA in healthy donors. TCRdb's copy holds only in-frame clones and misses some; the assay was immunoSEQ multiplex PCR. The sample yields some 80,000 clones, 60% to 85% seen once. Specimen: PBMCs. The receptors derive from a man aged 35-49 years in good health and CMV-seronegative. The conserved cysteine and the conserved F or W are not part of the CDR3 here.

j_call v_call cdr3_aa
TRBJ1-1 TRBV28 ASRTGYTEAF
TRBJ2-5 TRBV19 ASASLAQETQY
TRBJ2-5 TRBV18 ASSGQQETQY
TRBJ2-2 TRBV27 ASSLSSPTHRGRRTGELF
TRBJ1-2 TRBV30 AWSEGLLLNRGYT
TRBJ1-1 TRBV18 ASSPGQGNTEAF
TRBJ2-1 TRBV5-1 ASSPTGTGAYNEQF
TRBJ2-3 TRBV14 ASSQSRTADTQY
TRBJ2-3 TRBV7-9 ASSQTGQHTDTQY
TRBJ2-4 TRBV5-1 ASSSLAGEQYSQY
TRBJ1-1 TRBV12-5 ASGSRDRAAEAF
TRBJ2-3 TRBV19 ASSRKGGGTDTQY
TRBJ2-1 TRBV7-9 ASSFSGSRLGDEQF
TRBJ1-5 TRBV29-1 SARVGESQPQH
TRBJ2-1 TRBV29-1 SIPLPPTRNEQF
TRBJ2-1 TRBV9 ASSVAPGTSGRNEQF
TRBJ2-2 TRBV27 ASSLSEGTGELF
TRBJ1-6 TRBV14 ASSTGQRAYNSPLH